This is a list of T cell receptor beta chains from one sample in a study of blood T cell repertoires in COVID-19. Sequencing was performed with immunoSEQ multiplex PCR; in TCRdb, only in-frame clones are kept and a portion is missing. The sample lists some 350,000 clones, 80% to 90% occurring once. Sample: peripheral blood. The receptors here all came from a woman between 50 and 59 years old with COVID-19, enrolled during active disease. Each CDR3 is given with its conserved first and last residue.

TRBJ2-2 TRBV9 CASSVGTSRDGELFF
TRBJ1-4 TRBV5-1 CASSLVGGTNEKLFF
TRBJ1-2 TRBV7-2 CASSRQGAYGYTF
TRBJ1-2 TRBV11-2 CASSLGSGGQGGSYGYTF
TRBJ1-1 TRBV7-9 CASSLGQMNTEAFF
TRBJ1-2 TRBV4-3 CASSQVSEGKGYTF
TRBJ1-2 TRBV3-1/TRBV3-2 CASSQVGTATNYGYTF
TRBJ2-1 TRBV5-4 CASSLERQGGNNEQFF
TRBJ2-6 TRBV4-2 CASSQGRSGSISGANVLTF
TRBJ1-1 TRBV5-6 CASSIHGQGAMNTEAFF
TRBJ2-6 TRBV11-2 CASSSSLRLAGGGANVLTF
TRBJ2-1 TRBV3-1/TRBV3-2 CASSQSLLAVHEQFF
TRBJ2-1 TRBV3-1/TRBV3-2 CASSPLVFHGNEQFF
TRBJ2-1 TRBV6-5 CASSLIARGNNEQFF
TRBJ1-4 TRBV5-1 CASSSRVPNEKLFF
TRBJ2-2 TRBV6-5 CASSTQGAVGELFF
TRBJ2-1 TRBV24-1 CATSDLRTSINEQFF
TRBJ2-5 TRBV5-1 CASSPGGSETQYF
TRBJ1-6 TRBV9 CASSVEQGINSPLHF
TRBJ1-1 TRBV9 CASSEVDRGKTEAFF
TRBJ2-7 TRBV27 CASNPVTGYEQYF
TRBJ1-1 TRBV19 CASSNRGLYTEAFF
TRBJ1-1 TRBV27 CASSLSVPGPEAFF
TRBJ2-2 TRBV7-9 CASSSTSNTGELFF
TRBJ1-2 TRBV2 CASSPGQVQRDGYTF
TRBJ1-2 TRBV29-1 CSVEGGLNYGYTF
TRBJ2-1 TRBV2 CASSSPLDYSYNEQFF
TRBJ1-1 TRBV3-1/TRBV3-2 CASSQGRGNTEAFF
TRBJ2-1 TRBV10-3 CAISEPGLAGGKEQFF
TRBJ1-2 TRBV19 CATTDRNYGYTF
TRBJ1-1 TRBV5-5 CASSWGTGNTEAFF
TRBJ1-1 TRBV6-5 CATHYLDTEAFF
TRBJ2-3 TRBV24-1 CATSDPAEDTDTQYF
TRBJ1-3 TRBV12-3/TRBV12-4 CASSRQGNTIYF
TRBJ1-3 TRBV15 CATSRDLYRGTGNTIYF
TRBJ2-7 TRBV3-1/TRBV3-2 CASSQDGAYEQYF
TRBJ1-2 TRBV18 CASSPQGFDGYTF
TRBJ1-4 TRBV30 CAWIRGQGAMANEKLFF
TRBJ2-7 TRBV2 CASSEGRTGAYEQYF
TRBJ2-1 TRBV9 CASSATRSSYNEQFF
TRBJ1-5 TRBV7-8 CASTYRGGQPQHF
TRBJ2-3 TRBV5-1 CASSLQGKSTDTQYF
TRBJ1-5 TRBV24-1 CATSDLRLLQPQHF
TRBJ1-1 TRBV7-2 CASSRDRGMGAFF
TRBJ2-2 TRBV27 CARGTSGRAGELFF
TRBJ2-2 TRBV2 CASSEDRTGPGELFF
TRBJ1-2 TRBV6-5 CASSYHDAGGYGYTF
TRBJ1-5 TRBV28 CASSLSSQPQHF